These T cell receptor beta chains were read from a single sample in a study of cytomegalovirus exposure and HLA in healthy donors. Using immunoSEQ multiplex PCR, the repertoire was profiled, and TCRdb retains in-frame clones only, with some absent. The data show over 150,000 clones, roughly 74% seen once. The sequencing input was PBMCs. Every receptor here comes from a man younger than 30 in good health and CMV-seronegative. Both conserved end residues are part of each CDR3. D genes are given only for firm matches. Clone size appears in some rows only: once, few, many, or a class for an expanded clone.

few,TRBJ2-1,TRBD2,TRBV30,CAWSMTGGRNEQFF,TGTGCCTGGAGTATGACGGGGGGTCGGAATGAGCAGTTCTTC
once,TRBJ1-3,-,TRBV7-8,CASRRHRAPSGNTIYF,TGTGCCAGCAGGCGTCACAGGGCTCCCTCTGGAAACACCATATATTTT
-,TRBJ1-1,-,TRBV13,CASSLPSGMNTEAFF,TGTGCCAGCAGCTTGCCATCAGGCATGAACACTGAAGCTTTCTTT
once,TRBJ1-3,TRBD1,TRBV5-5,CASSPSLLWTGRVGNTIYF,TGTGCCAGCAGCCCAAGCCTACTATGGACAGGGAGGGTCGGAAACACCATATATTTT
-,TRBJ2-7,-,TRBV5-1,CASSLGAGTYEQYF,TGCGCCAGCAGCTTGGGAGCAGGTACCTACGAGCAGTACTTC
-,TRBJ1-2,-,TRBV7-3,CASSLSSNYGYTF,TGTGCCAGCAGCTTATCTTCTAACTATGGCTACACCTTC
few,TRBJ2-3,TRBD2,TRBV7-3,CASSLRPLAGVGGDTQYF,TGTGCCAGCAGCTTAAGACCACTAGCGGGGGTCGGAGGAGATACGCAGTATTTT
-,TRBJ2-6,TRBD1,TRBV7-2,CASRQGSSGANVLTF,TGTGCCAGCCGACAGGGGAGCTCTGGGGCCAACGTCCTGACTTTC
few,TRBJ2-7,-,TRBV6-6,CASTAQGQRSYEQYF,TGTGCCAGCACTGCCCAAGGACAGAGATCCTACGAGCAGTACTTC
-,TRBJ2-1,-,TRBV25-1,CASSEYNRRGGQNEQFF,TGTGCCAGCAGTGAATATAATAGGAGGGGGGGCCAAAATGAGCAGTTCTTC
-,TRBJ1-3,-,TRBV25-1,CASSYSGNTIYF,TGTGCCAGCAGTTATTCTGGAAACACCATATATTTT
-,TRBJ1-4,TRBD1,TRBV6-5,CASSPRDRGYEKLFF,TGTGCCAGCAGTCCCCGGGACAGGGGTTATGAAAAACTGTTTTTT
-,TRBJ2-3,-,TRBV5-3,CARSLSVQIITDTQYF,TGTGCCAGAAGCTTGTCGGTACAGATAATCACAGATACGCAGTATTTT
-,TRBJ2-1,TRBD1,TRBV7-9,CASTSGQGPYNEQFF,TGTGCCAGCACCTCCGGACAGGGTCCCTACAATGAGCAGTTCTTC
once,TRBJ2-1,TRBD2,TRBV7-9,CSSSRSVGGVGNEQFF,TGTTCCAGCAGCCGTAGCGTCGGGGGGGTTGGCAATGAGCAGTTCTTC
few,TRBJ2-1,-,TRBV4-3,CASSQARGGNEQFF,TGCGCCAGCAGCCAAGCAAGGGGGGGGAATGAGCAGTTCTTC
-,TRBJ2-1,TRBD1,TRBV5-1,CASRMGDSSYNEQFF,TGCGCCAGCAGAATGGGGGACAGCTCCTACAATGAGCAGTTCTTC
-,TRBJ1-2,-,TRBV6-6,CATRYTMSSSGYTF,TGTGCCACCAGATACACCATGAGTTCCTCTGGCTACACCTTC
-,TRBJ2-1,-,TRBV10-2,CASIASSYNERFF,TGCGCCAGCATTGCCAGCTCCTACAATGAGCGGTTCTTC
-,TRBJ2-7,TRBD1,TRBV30,CAWSVDRGFYEQYF,TGTGCCTGGAGTGTTGACAGGGGATTCTACGAGCAGTACTTC
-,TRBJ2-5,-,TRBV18,CASSPTVDRLQETQYF,TGTGCCAGCTCACCAACCGTTGACAGACTCCAAGAGACCCAGTACTTC
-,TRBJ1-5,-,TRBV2,CASSDFGLFSNQPQHF,TGTGCCAGCAGTGATTTCGGACTGTTTAGCAATCAGCCCCAGCATTTT
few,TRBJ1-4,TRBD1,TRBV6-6,CASSPKGTGGREKLFF,TGTGCCAGCAGCCCAAAGGGGACAGGGGGCAGGGAAAAACTGTTTTTT
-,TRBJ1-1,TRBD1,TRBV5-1,CASSPGQGEAFF,TGCGCCAGCAGCCCGGGACAGGGTGAAGCTTTCTTT
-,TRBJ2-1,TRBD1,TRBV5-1,CASSLGQGYNEQFF,TGCGCCAGCAGCTTAGGACAGGGGTACAATGAGCAGTTCTTC
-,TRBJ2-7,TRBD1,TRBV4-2,CASSLGTARSYEQYF,TGTGCCAGCAGCCTTGGGACAGCAAGGAGCTACGAGCAGTACTTC
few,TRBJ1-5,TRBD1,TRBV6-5,CASSLGTGFDQPQHF,TGTGCCAGCAGTTTGGGGACAGGGTTTGATCAGCCCCAGCATTTT
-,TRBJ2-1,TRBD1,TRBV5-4,CASSLDRGDEQFF,TGTGCCAGCAGCTTAGACAGGGGAGATGAGCAGTTCTTC
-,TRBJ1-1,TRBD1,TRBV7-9,CASSPLGSDRESMNTEAFF,TGTGCCAGCAGCCCTTTAGGTTCGGACAGGGAATCTATGAACACTGAAGCCTTCTTT